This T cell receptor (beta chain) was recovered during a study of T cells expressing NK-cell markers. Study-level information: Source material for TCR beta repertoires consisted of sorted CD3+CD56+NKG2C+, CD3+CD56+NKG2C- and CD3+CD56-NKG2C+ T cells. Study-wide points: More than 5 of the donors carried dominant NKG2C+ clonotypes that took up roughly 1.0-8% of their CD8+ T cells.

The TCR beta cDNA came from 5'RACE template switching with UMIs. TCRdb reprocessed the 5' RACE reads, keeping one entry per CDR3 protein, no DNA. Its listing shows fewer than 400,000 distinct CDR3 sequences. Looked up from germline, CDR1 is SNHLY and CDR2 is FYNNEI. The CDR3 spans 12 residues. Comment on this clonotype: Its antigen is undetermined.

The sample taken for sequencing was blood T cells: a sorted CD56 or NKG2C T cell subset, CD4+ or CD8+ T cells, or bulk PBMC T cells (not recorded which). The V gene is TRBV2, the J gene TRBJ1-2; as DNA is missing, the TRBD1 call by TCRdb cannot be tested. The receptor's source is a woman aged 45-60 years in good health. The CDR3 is CASTSRGYGYTF.